This passage covers 13 T cell receptor beta chains from one sample sequenced in a study of cytomegalovirus exposure and HLA in healthy donors (dated by TCRdb to the late 2010s). Library preparation was by the immunoSEQ multiplex PCR assay. For the multiplex PCR, a mixture combining 60 forward primers for TCR Vbeta segments and 13 reverse primers for TCR Jbeta segments was used. Drawn from immuneACCESS, this table holds only the in-frame rearrangements with V and J called that TCRdb kept. Clones are partly lost; checked studies trace under half to an unresolved V gene and leave the rest unexplained. The table held for this sample gives 130,000 to 150,000 clones. Roughly 2.6% of the sample goes to the ten largest clones. Sequences were obtained from PBMCs. Receptors were obtained from a man aged 35 to 55 in good health and CMV-seronegative.

The V gene is TRBV7-9, the J gene TRBJ1-1; TRBD1 matches at 9 bases. J gave up 3 bases and V 5 bases, and 7 bases lay outside the gene matches. Per the germline V gene, CDR1 is SEHNR and CDR2 is FQNEAQ (reference sequence). CDR3 length: 15 residues. As DNA, the CDR3 is TGTGCCAGCAGCCTCGGGACAGGGAGGGACACTGAAGCTTTCTTT. This codes for CASSLGTGRDTEAFF.

The chain combines TRBV4-1 with TRBJ1-6; no definite D call. V lost 1 base and J lost 14, with 15 bases in between. This CDR3 has 14 residues. CDR1 MGHRA and CDR2 YSYEKL come from the germline V gene. CDR3 residues: CASSQGPIPRALHF. CDR3 sequence (DNA): TGCGCCAGCAGCCAAGGTCCCATTCCCCGGGCCCTCCACTTT.

This chain links TRBV9 with TRBJ2-1; D is ambiguous. Trimming took off 0 bases at V and 9 bases at J, with 19 bases between the two ends. This CDR3 is built from 16 residues. Germline V gene sequence: CDR1 SGDLS, CDR2 YYNGEE. The CDR3 nucleotides are TGTGCCAGCAGCGTAGCCCTAGAGTATCCCTTGGGTGAGCAGTTCTTC. It translates to CASSVALEYPLGEQFF. The complete variable domain, with remaining parts taken from reference TRBV9 and TRBJ2-1, reads DSGVTQTPKHLITATGQRVTLRCSPRSGDLSVYWYQQSLDQGLQFLIQYYNGEERAKGNILERFSAQQFPDLHSELNLSSLELGDSALYFCASSVALEYPLGEQFFGPGTRLTVL.

V is TRBV6-1 and J is TRBJ2-1; 11 nucleotides align to TRBD2. The CDR3 has 16 amino acids. The germline gives CDR1 MNHNS, CDR2 SASEGT. V lost 2 bases and J lost 9; bases outside the gene matches: 9. CDR3 nucleotide sequence: TGTGCCAGCAGTGAAACTAGCGGGGGAATACAGGGTGAGCAGTTCTTC. This sequence encodes CASSETSGGIQGEQFF.

The rearrangement uses TRBV5-4 and TRBJ2-7; perhaps TRBD1 as D (5 bases). V lost 4 bases and J lost 0, with 17 bases in between. Germline V gene sequence: CDR1 SGHNT, CDR2 YYREEE (reference sequence). The CDR3 length is 16 residues. As DNA, the CDR3 is TGTGCCAGCAGCGTTTGGAACTACAGGTCCTCCTACGAGCAGTACTTC. Its translation is CASSVWNYRSSYEQYF.

The genes are TRBV28 and TRBJ2-5; a possible D gene is TRBD1 (5 bases). The ends were cut back, 7 bases at V and 3 bases at J, with 15 bases in the middle. CDR1 and CDR2 (germline): MDHEN, SYDVKM. The CDR3 extends over 14 amino acids. The CDR3 sequence is CASTPSGHEETQYF. The CDR3 DNA follows: TGTGCCAGCACCCCATCCGGACACGAAGAGACCCAGTACTTC.

This chain connects TRBV4-2 to TRBJ2-2, with 14 bases that match TRBD2. This CDR3 comprises 18 residues. The V and J ends lost 4 bases and 2 bases, in that order; junction bases with no gene match: 6. The germline CDR1 and CDR2 sequences are LGHNA and YNFKEQ. The CDR3: CASSLGTSGGLNTGELFF. DNA for the CDR3: TGTGCCAGCAGCCTAGGGACTAGCGGGGGTCTCAACACCGGGGAGCTGTTTTTT.

The chain links TRBV6-5 to TRBJ2-5; 9 nucleotides agree with TRBD2. The germline gives CDR1 MNHEY, CDR2 SVGAGI. The CDR3 has 14 residues. V dropped 7 bases and J dropped 4; count of bases not matched to a gene: 7. CDR3 DNA: TGTGCCAGCACCGAGCGGGGGGCGGGAGAGACCCAGTACTTC. It translates to CASTERGAGETQYF.

V gene TRBV2 combines with J gene TRBJ1-5, with D possibly being TRBD1 (5 bases). V lost 6 bases, J lost 0 bases, and 6 bases lay in between. The CDR3 loop spans 13 amino acids. Germline CDR1 reads SNHLY; CDR2 reads FYNNEI. The CDR3 sequence: CASSRDSNQPQHF. CDR3 DNA sequence: TGTGCCAGCAGCAGGGATAGCAATCAGCCCCAGCATTTT.

A word on this clone: Other DNA sequences within the sample encode an identical CDR3. The chain joins TRBV7-3 to TRBJ1-1; D unresolved. The germline gives CDR1 SGHTA, CDR2 FQGTGA. The CDR3 has 13 residues. Trimming pared 3 bases from V and 1 base from J, leaving 6 bases between. CDR3 residues: CASSFSRNTEAFF. In nucleotides, the CDR3 is TGTGCCAGCAGCTTTTCGAGGAACACTGAAGCTTTCTTT.

The V and J genes are TRBV20-1 and TRBJ2-3; possibly TRBD2 for D (5 bases). The CDR3 contains 11 residues. Germline V gene lookup returns CDR1 DFQATT and CDR2 SNEGSKA (reference sequence). V lost 6 bases and J lost 11, with 15 bases in between. CDR3 region: CSAKWSREQYF. CDR3 nucleotide sequence: TGCAGTGCGAAGTGGTCTCGGGAGCAGTATTTT.

This chain uses TRBV13 with TRBJ1-5, with 10 positions matching TRBD1. Germline CDR1 PRHDT, CDR2 FYEKMQ (reference sequence). The CDR3 spans 16 residues. With 4 bases clipped from V and 6 bases from J, the junction kept 9 bases outside the gene matches. This chain's CDR3 is CASSSSRQGAGQPQHF. The CDR3 DNA is TGTGCCAGCAGCTCCTCGCGACAGGGGGCCGGTCAGCCCCAGCATTTT. Full variable domain (remainder filled in from reference TRBV13 and TRBJ1-5): AAGVIQSPRHLIKEKRETATLKCYPIPRHDTVYWYQQGPGQDPQFLISFYEKMQSDKGSIPDRFSAQQFSDYHSELNMSSLELGDSALYFCASSSSRQGAGQPQHFGDGTRLSIL.

The V call is TRBV5-3, the J call TRBJ1-2, with 9 bases that match TRBD1. TRBV5-3 is an ORF, and what it does is uncertain. The CDR3 totals 16 residues. Trimming cost V 4 bases and J 2 bases; bases outside gene matches: 9. CDR3 sequence (DNA): TGTGCCAGAAGCCCGAGGGACAGGGAGGACAACTATGGCTACACCTTC. Translating gives CARSPRDREDNYGYTF.